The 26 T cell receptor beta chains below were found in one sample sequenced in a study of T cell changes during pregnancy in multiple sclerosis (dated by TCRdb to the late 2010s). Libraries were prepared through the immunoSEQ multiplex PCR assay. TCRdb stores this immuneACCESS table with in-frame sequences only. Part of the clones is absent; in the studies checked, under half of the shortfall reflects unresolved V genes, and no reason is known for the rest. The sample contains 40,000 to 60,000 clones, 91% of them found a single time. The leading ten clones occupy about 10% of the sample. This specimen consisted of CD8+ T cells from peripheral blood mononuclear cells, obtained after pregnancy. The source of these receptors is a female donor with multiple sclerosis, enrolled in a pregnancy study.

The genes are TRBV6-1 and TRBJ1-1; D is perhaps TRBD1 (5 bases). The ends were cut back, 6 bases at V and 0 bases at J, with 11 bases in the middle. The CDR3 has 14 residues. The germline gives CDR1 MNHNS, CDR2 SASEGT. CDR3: CASSSGTVNTEAFF. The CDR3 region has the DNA TGTGCCAGCAGCTCCGGGACTGTGAACACTGAAGCTTTCTTT.

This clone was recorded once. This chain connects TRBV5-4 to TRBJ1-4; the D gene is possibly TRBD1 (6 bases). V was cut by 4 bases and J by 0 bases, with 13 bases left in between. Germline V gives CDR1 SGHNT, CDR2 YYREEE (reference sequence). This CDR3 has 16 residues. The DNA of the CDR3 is TGTGCCAGCAGCCAGGGGACATCTGCAACTAATGAAAAACTGTTTTTT. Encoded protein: CASSQGTSATNEKLFF. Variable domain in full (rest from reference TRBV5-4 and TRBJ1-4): ETGVTQSPTHLIKTRGQQVTLRCSSQSGHNTVSWYQQALGQGPQFIFQYYREEENGRGNFPPRFSGLQFPNYSSELNVNALELDDSALYLCASSQGTSATNEKLFFGSGTQLSVL.

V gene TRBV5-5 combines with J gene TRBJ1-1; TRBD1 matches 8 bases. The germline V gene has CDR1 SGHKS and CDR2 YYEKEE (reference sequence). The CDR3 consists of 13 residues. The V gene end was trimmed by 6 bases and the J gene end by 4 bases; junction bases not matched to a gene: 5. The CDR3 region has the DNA TGTGCCAGCACCCTGACAGGGGCCACTGAAGCTTTCTTT. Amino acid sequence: CASTLTGATEAFF. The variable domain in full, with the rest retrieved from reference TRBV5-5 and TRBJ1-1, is DAGVTQSPTHLIKTRGQQVTLRCSPISGHKSVSWYQQVLGQGPQFIFQYYEKEERGRGNFPDRFSARQFPNYSSELNVNALLLGDSALYLCASTLTGATEAFFGQGTRLTVV.

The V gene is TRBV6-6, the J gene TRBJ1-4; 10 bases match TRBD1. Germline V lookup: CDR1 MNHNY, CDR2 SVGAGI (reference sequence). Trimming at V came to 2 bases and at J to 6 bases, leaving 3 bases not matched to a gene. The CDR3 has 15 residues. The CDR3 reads CASSYPGQGDEKLFF. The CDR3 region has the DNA TGTGCCAGCAGTTACCCAGGACAGGGGGATGAAAAACTGTTTTTT.

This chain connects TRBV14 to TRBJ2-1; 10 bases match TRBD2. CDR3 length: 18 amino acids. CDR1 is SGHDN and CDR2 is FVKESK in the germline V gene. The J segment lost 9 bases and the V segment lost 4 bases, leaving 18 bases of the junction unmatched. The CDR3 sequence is CASSRMGQRGGPGGEQFF. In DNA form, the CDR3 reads TGTGCCAGCAGCCGGATGGGGCAGCGGGGGGGCCCGGGGGGTGAGCAGTTCTTC. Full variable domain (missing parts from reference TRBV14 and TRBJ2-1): EAGVTQFPSHSVIEKGQTVTLRCDPISGHDNLYWYRRVMGKEIKFLLHFVKESKQDESGMPNNRFLAERTGGTYSTLKVQPAELEDSGVYFCASSRMGQRGGPGGEQFFGPGTRLTVL.

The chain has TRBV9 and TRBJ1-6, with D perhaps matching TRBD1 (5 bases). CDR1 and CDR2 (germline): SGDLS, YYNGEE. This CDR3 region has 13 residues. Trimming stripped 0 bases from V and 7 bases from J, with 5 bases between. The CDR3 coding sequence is TGTGCCAGCAGCGTAGGGGGCAATTCACCCCTCCACTTT. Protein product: CASSVGGNSPLHF.

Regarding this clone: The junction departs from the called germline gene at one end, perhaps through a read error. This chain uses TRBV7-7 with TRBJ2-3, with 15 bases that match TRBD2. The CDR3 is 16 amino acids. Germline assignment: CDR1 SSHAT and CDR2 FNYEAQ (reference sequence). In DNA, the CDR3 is TGTGCTAGCAGCCCAGGGACTAGCGGGGGGACAGATACGCAGTATTTT. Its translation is CASSPGTSGGTDTQYF.

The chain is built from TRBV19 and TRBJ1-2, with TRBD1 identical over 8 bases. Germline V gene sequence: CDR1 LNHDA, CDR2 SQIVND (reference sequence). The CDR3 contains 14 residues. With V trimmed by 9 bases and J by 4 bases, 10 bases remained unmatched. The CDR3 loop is CASRTQGGFYGYTF. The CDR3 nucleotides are TGTGCCAGCAGGACACAGGGGGGCTTCTATGGCTACACCTTC.

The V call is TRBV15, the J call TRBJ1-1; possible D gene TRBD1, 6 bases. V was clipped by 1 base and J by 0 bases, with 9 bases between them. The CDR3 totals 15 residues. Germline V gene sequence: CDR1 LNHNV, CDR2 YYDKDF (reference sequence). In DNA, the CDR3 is TGTGCCACCAGCAGAGCGACAGGTTTGAACACTGAAGCTTTCTTT. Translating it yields CATSRATGLNTEAFF.

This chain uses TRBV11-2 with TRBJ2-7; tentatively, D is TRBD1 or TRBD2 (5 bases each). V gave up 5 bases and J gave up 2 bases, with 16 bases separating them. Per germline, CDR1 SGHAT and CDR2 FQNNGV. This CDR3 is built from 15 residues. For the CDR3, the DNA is TGTGCCAGCAGCCTAGCCGGAGCGACAGCCTACGAGCAGTACTTC. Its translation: CASSLAGATAYEQYF.

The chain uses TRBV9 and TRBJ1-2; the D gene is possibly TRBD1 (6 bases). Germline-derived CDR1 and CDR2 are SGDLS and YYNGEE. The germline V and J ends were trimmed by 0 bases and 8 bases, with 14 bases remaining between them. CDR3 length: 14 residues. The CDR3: CASSVVSQGYGYTF. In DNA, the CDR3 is TGTGCCAGCAGCGTAGTGAGTCAGGGGTACGGCTACACCTTC.

DNA of the CDR3: TGTGCCATCAGGACTGGGAGCGAGCAGTACTTC. Translated: CAIRTGSEQYF. The V and J genes are TRBV10-3 and TRBJ2-7, with D perhaps matching TRBD2 (5 bases). Germline-derived CDR1 and CDR2 are ENHRY and SYGVKD. CDR3 length: 11 amino acids. Trimming left V 6 bases short and J 6 bases short, with 9 bases between.

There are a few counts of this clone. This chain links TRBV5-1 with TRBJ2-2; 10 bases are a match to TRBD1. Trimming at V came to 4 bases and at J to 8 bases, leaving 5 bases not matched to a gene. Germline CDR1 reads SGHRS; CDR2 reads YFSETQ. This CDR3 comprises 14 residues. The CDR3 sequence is CASSPGDRGGELFF. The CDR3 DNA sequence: TGCGCCAGCAGCCCCGGGGACAGGGGAGGGGAGCTGTTTTTT.

The CDR3 protein is CASSKSGNEQFF. CDR3 DNA sequence: TGTGCCAGCAGCAAGAGCGGCAATGAGCAGTTCTTC. This rearrangement joins TRBV7-3 to TRBJ2-1; D might be TRBD2 (5 bases). CDR1 is SGHTA and CDR2 is FQGTGA in the germline V gene. CDR3 length: 12 amino acids. Deletions cut 5 bases from V and 6 bases from J, with 8 bases between.

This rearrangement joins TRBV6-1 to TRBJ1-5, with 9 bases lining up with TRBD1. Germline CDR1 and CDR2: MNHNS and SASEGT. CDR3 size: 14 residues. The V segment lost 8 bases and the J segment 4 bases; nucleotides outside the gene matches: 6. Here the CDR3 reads CASYNGQGNQPQHF. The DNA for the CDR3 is TGTGCCAGCTACAATGGACAGGGGAATCAGCCCCAGCATTTT.

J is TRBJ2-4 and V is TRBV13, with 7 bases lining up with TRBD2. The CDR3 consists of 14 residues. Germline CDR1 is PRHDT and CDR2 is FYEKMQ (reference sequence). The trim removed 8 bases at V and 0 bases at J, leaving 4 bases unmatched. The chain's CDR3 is CASSSGTAKNIQYF. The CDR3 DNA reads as TGTGCCAGCTCTAGCGGCACAGCCAAAAACATTCAGTACTTC.

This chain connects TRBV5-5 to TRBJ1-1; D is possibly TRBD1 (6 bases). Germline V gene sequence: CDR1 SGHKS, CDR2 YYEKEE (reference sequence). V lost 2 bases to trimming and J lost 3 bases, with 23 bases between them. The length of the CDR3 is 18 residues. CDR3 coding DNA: TGTGCCAGCAGCTTTCGTCCCGCGTTTTGGGAGGGGGACACTGAAGCTTTCTTT. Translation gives CASSFRPAFWEGDTEAFF.

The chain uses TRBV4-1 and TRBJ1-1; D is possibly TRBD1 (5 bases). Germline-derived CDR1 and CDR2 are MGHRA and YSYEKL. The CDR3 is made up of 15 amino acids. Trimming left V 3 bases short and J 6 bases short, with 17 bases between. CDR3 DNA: TGCGCCAGCAGCCAGGACATGGTTGGATTGGCTGAAGCTTTCTTT. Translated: CASSQDMVGLAEAFF.

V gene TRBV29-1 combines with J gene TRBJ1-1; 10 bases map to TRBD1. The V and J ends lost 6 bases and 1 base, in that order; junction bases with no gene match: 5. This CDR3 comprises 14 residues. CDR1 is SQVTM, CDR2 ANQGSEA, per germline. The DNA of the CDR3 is TGCAGCGTCCAAGGGACAGGGGAGAACACTGAAGCTTTCTTT. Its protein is CSVQGTGENTEAFF.

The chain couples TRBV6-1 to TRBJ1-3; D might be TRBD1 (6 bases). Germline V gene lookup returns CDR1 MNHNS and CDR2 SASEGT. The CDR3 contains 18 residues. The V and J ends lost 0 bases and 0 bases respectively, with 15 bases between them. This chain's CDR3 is CASSEAGAESHSGNTIYF. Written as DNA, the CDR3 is TGTGCCAGCAGTGAAGCGGGGGCAGAGAGCCACTCTGGAAACACCATATATTTT.

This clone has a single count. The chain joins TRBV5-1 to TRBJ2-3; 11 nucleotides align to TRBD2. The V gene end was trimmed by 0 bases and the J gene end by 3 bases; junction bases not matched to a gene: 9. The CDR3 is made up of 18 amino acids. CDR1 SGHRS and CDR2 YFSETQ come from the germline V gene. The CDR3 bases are TGCGCCAGCAGCTTGGCGATGATAGCGGGGGGGCCGACAGATACGCAGTATTTT. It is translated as CASSLAMIAGGPTDTQYF. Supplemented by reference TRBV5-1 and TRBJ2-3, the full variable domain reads KAGVTQTPRYLIKTRGQQVTLSCSPISGHRSVSWYQQTPGQGLQFLFEYFSETQRNKGNFPGRFSGRQFSNSRSEMNVSTLELGDSALYLCASSLAMIAGGPTDTQYFGPGTRLTVL.

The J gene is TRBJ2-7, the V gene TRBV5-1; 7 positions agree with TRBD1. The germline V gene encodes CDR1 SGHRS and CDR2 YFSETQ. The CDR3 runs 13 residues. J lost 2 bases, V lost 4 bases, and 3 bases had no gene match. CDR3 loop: CASSETGTYEQYF. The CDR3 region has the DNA TGCGCCAGCAGCGAGACAGGGACCTACGAGCAGTACTTC.

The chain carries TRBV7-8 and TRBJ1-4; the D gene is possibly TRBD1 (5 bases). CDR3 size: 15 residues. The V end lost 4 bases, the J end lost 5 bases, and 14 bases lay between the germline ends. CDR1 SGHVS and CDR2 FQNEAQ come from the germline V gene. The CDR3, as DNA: TGTGCCAGCAGCTCTCTCGACAGCCCAAATGAAAAACTGTTTTTT. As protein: CASSSLDSPNEKLFF.

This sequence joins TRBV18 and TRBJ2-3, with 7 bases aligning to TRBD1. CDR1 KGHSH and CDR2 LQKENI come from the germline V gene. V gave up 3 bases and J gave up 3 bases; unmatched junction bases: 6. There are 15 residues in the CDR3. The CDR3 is CASSPPDRLTDTQYF. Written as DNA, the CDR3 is TGTGCCAGCTCACCCCCGGACAGGCTAACAGATACGCAGTATTTT.

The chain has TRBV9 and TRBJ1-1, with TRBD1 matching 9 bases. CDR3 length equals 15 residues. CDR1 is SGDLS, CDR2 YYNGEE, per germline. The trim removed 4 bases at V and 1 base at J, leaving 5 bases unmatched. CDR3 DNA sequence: TGTGCCAGCAGCCCAAGGGACAGGGCGAACACTGAAGCTTTCTTT. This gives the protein CASSPRDRANTEAFF. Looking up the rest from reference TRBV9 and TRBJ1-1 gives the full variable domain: DSGVTQTPKHLITATGQRVTLRCSPRSGDLSVYWYQQSLDQGLQFLIQYYNGEERAKGNILERFSAQQFPDLHSELNLSSLELGDSALYFCASSPRDRANTEAFFGQGTRLTVV.

The CDR3 region is CASTQLTGENTEAFF. DNA of the CDR3: TGTGCCAGCACCCAACTTACAGGGGAGAACACTGAAGCTTTCTTT. This chain connects TRBV6-5 to TRBJ1-1, with 7 positions matching TRBD1. The CDR3 totals 15 residues. Germline loops: CDR1 MNHEY, CDR2 SVGAGI. The junction had 9 bases not matched to a gene; V was cut back by 7 bases and J by 1 base.